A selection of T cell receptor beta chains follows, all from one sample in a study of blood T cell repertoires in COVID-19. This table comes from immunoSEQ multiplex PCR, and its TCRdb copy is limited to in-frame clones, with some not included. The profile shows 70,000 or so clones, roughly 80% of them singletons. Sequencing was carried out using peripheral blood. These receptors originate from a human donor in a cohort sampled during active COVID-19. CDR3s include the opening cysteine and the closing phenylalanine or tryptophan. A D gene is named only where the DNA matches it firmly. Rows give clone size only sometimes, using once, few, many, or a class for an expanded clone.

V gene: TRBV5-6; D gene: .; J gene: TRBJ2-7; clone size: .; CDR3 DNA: TGTGCCAGCAGCTTGTGGTTCCTGTACAGGGTTGATTCCTACGAGCAGTACTTC; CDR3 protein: CASSLWFLYRVDSYEQYF
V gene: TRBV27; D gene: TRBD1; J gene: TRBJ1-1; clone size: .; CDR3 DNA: TGTGCCAGCAGTGCCTACAGGGGTACTGAAGCTTTCTTT; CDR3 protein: CASSAYRGTEAFF
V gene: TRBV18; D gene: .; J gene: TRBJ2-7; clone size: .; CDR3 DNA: TGTGCCAGCTCAGTCAGGGACATTTACGAGCAGTACTTC; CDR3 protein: CASSVRDIYEQYF
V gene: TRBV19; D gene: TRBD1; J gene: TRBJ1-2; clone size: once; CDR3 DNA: TGTGCCAGTAGTAAGCGGGACAGGAGGGACCATGGCTACACCTTC; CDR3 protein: CASSKRDRRDHGYTF
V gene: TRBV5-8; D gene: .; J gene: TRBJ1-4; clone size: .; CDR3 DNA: TGTGCCAGCAGCTACAGTGAAAAACTGTTTTTT; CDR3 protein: CASSYSEKLFF
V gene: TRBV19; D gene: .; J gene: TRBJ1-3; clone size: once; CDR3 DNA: TGTGCCAGTAGTGCGGGTATTTCTGGAAACACCATATATTTT; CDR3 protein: CASSAGISGNTIYF
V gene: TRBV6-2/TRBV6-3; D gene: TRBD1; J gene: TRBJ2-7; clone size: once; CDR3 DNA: TGTGCCAGCAACCCTAGTTCCGGGACAGGCTACGAGCAGTACTTC; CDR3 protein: CASNPSSGTGYEQYF
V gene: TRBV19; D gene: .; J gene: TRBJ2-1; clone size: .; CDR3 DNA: TGTGCCAGTAGGCCCCGGGGGTCCACCTACAATGAGCAGTTCTTC; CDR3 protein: CASRPRGSTYNEQFF
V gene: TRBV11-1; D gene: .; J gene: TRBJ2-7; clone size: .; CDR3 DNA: TGTGCCAGCAGCTTAGAGGGGGGGAACTCCTACGAGCAGTACTTC; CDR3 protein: CASSLEGGNSYEQYF
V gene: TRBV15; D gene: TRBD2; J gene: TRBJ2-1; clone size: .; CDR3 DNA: TGTGCCACCAGCAGAGGCAGCGGGGGGGGCTACAATGAGCAGTTCTTC; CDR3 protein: CATSRGSGGGYNEQFF
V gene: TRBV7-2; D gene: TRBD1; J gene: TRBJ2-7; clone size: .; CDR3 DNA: TGTGCCAGCAGCCCTTATGGGACAGGGGACGTCGAGCAGTACTTC; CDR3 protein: CASSPYGTGDVEQYF
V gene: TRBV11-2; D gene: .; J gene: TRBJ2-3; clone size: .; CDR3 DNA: TGTGCCAGCAGCTTACAGGCGGGGGATACGCAGTATTTT; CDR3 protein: CASSLQAGDTQYF
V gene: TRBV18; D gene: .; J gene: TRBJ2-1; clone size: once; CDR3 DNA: TGTGCCAGCTCACCCCAAAACGGGGTAAATGAGCAGTTCTTC; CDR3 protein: CASSPQNGVNEQFF
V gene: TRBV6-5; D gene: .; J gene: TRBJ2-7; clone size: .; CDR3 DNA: TGTGCCAGCAGTTACTCTTTCTTAAGCAACTACGAGCAGTACTTC; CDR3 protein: CASSYSFLSNYEQYF
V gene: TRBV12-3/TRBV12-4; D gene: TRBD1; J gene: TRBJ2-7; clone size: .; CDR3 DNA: TGTGCCAGCATGAGACAGGGGGCCGACGAGCAGTACTTC; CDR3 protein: CASMRQGADEQYF
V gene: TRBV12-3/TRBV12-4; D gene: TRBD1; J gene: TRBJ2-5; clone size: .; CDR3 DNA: TGTGCCAGCAGTGGGACAGAAGAGACCCAGTACTTC; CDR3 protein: CASSGTEETQYF
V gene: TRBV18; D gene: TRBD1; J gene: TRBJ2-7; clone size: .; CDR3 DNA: TGTGCCAGCTCGGTCTCGGGACAGGGGGCAGTCGAGCAGTACTTC; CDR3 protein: CASSVSGQGAVEQYF
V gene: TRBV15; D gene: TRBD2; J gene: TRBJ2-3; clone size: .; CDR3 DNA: TGTGCCACCAGCAGAGATATGAATAGCGGGCCCACAGATACGCAGTATTTT; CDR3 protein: CATSRDMNSGPTDTQYF
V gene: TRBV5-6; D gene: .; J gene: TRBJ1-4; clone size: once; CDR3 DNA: TGTGCCAGCAGCTTGGATACAGGGAGCGGTAATGAAAAACTGTTTTTT; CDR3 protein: CASSLDTGSGNEKLFF
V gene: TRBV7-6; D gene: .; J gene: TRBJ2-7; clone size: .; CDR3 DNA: TGTGCCAGCAGCTTAGAGACTGGCTACGAGCAGTACTTC; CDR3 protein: CASSLETGYEQYF
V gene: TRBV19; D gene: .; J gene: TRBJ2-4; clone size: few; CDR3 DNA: TGTGCCAGTAGCGGGACTTCGCAGGTCAAAAACATTCAGTACTTC; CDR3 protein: CASSGTSQVKNIQYF
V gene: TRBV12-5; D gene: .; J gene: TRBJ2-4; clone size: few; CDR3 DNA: TGTGCTAGTGGTTTGGGGTTGGAGAATCTAGCCAAAAACATTCAGTACTTC; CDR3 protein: CASGLGLENLAKNIQYF
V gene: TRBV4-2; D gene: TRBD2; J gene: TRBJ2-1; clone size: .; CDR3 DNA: TGTGCCAGCAGCCAAGATGAGTTCGAGGGGAGACTAGCGGGGAAAGCCTACAATGAGCAGTTCTTC; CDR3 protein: CASSQDEFEGRLAGKAYNEQFF
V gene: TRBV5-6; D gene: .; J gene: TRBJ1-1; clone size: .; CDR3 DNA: TGTGCCAGCAGCTTCGAGGGTAGAGCTTTCTTT; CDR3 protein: CASSFEGRAFF
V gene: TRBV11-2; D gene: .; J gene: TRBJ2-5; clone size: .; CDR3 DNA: TGTGCCAGCAGCCCCCGGGAGACCCAGTACTTC; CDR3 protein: CASSPRETQYF
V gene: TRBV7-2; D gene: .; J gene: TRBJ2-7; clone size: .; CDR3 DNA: TGTGCCAGCAGCCTTTCGGGGCAGGGGATCTACGAGCAGTACTTC; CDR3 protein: CASSLSGQGIYEQYF
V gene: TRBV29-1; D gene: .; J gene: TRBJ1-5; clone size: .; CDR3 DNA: TGCAGCGTTGAACCGACCGGGAAAGAAAATCAGCCCCAGCATTTT; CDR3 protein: CSVEPTGKENQPQHF
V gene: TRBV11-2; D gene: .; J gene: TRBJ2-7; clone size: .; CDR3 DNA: TGTGCCAGCAGCTCGATCCCAATAGGGGGTGTGTCCTACGAGCAGTACTTC; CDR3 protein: CASSSIPIGGVSYEQYF
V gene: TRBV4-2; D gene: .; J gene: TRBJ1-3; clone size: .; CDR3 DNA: TGTGCCAGCAGCCAAGACTGGGCCCTTGGAAACACCATATATTTT; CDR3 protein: CASSQDWALGNTIYF
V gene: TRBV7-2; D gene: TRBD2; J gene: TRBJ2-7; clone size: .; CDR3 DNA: TGTGCCAGCACCCGACTAGCGGGTGGGTACGAGCAGTACTTC; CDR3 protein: CASTRLAGGYEQYF
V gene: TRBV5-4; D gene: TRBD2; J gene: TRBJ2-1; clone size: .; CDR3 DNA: TGTGCCAGCAGCTTGGAGCGGGGATCCTACAATGAGCAGTTCTTC; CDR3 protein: CASSLERGSYNEQFF
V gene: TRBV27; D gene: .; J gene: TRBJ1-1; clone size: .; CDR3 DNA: TGTGCCAGCAGTTTATCAAGGGGGATGAACACTGAAGCTTTCTTT; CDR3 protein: CASSLSRGMNTEAFF
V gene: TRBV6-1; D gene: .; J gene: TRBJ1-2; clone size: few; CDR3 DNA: TGTGCCAGCAGTGAAGCGGCGACAGCGTCTGGCTACACCTTC; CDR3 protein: CASSEAATASGYTF
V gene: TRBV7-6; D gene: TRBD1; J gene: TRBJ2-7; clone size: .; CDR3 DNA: TGTGCCAGCAGCCGGGACAGGACTTCCTACGAGCAGTACTTC; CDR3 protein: CASSRDRTSYEQYF
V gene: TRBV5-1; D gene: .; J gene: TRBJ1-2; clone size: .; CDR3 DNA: TGCGCCAGCAGCTTGGAACGGGGGACCTCTAACTATGGCTACACCTTC; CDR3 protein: CASSLERGTSNYGYTF
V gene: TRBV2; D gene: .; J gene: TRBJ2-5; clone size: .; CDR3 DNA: TGTGCCAGCTTGCGGGGCGGATTGCTGGAGACCCAGTACTTC; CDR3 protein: CASLRGGLLETQYF
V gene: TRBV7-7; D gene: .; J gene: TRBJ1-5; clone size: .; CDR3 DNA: TGTGCCAGCAGTCGCAACCGGGACATCTATAGCAATCAGCCCCAGCATTTT; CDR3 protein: CASSRNRDIYSNQPQHF
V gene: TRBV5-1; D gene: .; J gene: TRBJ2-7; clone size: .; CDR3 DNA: TGCGCCAGCAGCTTGGGACTCTACGAGCAGTACTTC; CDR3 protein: CASSLGLYEQYF
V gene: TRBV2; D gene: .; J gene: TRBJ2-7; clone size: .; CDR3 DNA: TGTGCCAGCAGGGGGGGGACAGGCTCCTACGAGCAGTACTTC; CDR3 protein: CASRGGTGSYEQYF
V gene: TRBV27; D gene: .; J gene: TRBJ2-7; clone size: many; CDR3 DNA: TGTGCCAGCACTCGGGGTGTCGAGCAGTACTTC; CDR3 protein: CASTRGVEQYF
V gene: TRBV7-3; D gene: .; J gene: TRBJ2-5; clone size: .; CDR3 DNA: TGTGCCAGCAGCTTAACCGGGGGAGAGACCCAGTACTTC; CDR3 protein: CASSLTGGETQYF
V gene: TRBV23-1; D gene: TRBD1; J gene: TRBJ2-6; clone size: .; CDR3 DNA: TGCGCCAGCAGTCAATTAAACCGGGACAGGGGTGGGGCCAACGTCCTGACTTTC; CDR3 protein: CASSQLNRDRGGANVLTF
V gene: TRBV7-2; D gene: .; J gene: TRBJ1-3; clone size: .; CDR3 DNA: TGTGCCAGCAGCTCACAGGCACGGGCGGACACCATATATTTT; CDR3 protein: CASSSQARADTIYF
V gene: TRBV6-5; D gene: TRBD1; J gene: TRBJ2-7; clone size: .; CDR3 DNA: TGTGCCAGCAGTTACTCCCGGGACAGCCACTCCTACGAGCAGTACTTC; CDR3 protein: CASSYSRDSHSYEQYF
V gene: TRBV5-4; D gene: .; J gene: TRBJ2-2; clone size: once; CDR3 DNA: TGTGCCAGCAGCCCGGGGGGCCGCGGCACCGGGGAGCTGTTTTTT; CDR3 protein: CASSPGGRGTGELFF
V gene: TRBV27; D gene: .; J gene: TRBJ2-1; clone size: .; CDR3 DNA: TGTGCCAGCAGGCGCCCTCGGGGGAACTACAATGAGCAGTTCTTC; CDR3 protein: CASRRPRGNYNEQFF
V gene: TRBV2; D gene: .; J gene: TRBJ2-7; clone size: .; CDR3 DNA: TGTGCCAGCAGTGAAAGAGGGGGCGAGCAGTACTTC; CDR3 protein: CASSERGGEQYF
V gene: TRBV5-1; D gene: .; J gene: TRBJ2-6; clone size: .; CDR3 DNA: TGCGCCAGCAGCCTGGACGGGGGGCCTAGTGGGGCCAACGTCCTGACTTTC; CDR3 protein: CASSLDGGPSGANVLTF
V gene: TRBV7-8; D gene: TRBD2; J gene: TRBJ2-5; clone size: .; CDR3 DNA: TGTGCCAGCAGCTTACGGGGGGGCCTCGTCTCGGAGACCCAGTACTTC; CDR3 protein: CASSLRGGLVSETQYF
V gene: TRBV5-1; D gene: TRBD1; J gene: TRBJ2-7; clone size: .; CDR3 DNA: TGCGCCAGCAGCCCCACCCCTCGACAGGGGATATTCTACGAGCAGTACTTC; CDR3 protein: CASSPTPRQGIFYEQYF
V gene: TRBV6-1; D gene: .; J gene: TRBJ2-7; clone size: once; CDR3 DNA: TGTGCCAGCAGTGAAGCAGGGGTCTACGAGCAGTACTTC; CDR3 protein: CASSEAGVYEQYF
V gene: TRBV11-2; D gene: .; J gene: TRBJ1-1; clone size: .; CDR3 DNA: TGTGCCAGCGGCATGAACACTGAAGCTTTCTTT; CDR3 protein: CASGMNTEAFF
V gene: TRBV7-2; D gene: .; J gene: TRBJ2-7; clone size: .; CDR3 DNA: TGTGCCAGCAGCCTTACTGCTTCGGGGGGCCTCCTTCACGAGCAGTACTTC; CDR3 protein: CASSLTASGGLLHEQYF